The 27 T cell receptor beta chains below were found in one sample sequenced in a study of blood T cell repertoires in COVID-19. Repertoires were generated with immunoSEQ multiplex PCR, while TCRdb's copy carries only in-frame clones and drops some. The sample holds roughly 700,000 clones, approximately 90% seen once. The sample comprised peripheral blood. These receptors were collected from a woman aged 18-29 years with acute or convalescent COVID-19.

This chain links TRBV9 with TRBJ1-1; perhaps TRBD1 as D (6 bases). The CDR3 runs to 16 residues. The ends were cut back, 4 bases at V and 8 bases at J, with 24 bases in the middle. Germline V gene sequence: CDR1 SGDLS, CDR2 YYNGEE. The DNA of the CDR3 is TGTGCCAGCAGCCAGGGGTCCGAAACCAGGGGAAGGGAAGCTTTCTTT. Amino acids: CASSQGSETRGREAFF. Variable domain in full (rest from reference TRBV9 and TRBJ1-1): DSGVTQTPKHLITATGQRVTLRCSPRSGDLSVYWYQQSLDQGLQFLIQYYNGEERAKGNILERFSAQQFPDLHSELNLSSLELGDSALYFCASSQGSETRGREAFFGQGTRLTVV.

CDR3 nucleotide sequence: TGTGCCAGCAGTTACTACTCAGGGGAATTAGGACATGGCTACACCTTC. Protein sequence: CASSYYSGELGHGYTF. The rearrangement uses TRBV6-5 and TRBJ1-2; a possible D gene is TRBD1 (6 bases). V was cut by 1 base and J by 6 bases, with 18 bases left in between. The CDR3 has 16 amino acids. CDR1 is MNHEY, CDR2 SVGAGI, per germline.

V gene TRBV5-5 combines with J gene TRBJ1-5; D possibly corresponds to TRBD1 (5 bases). V lost 4 bases to trimming and J lost 6 bases, with 17 bases between them. The CDR3 covers 15 residues. Germline loops: CDR1 SGHKS, CDR2 YYEKEE (reference sequence). CDR3 sequence reads: CASSADMGLGQPQHF. In nucleotides, the CDR3 is TGTGCCAGCAGCGCGGACATGGGGTTAGGTCAGCCCCAGCATTTT.

This clone is a singleton in its sample. The CDR3 DNA reads as TGTGCCATCAGTGGAGGGCCAAATCAGCCCCAGCATTTT. Residues: CAISGGPNQPQHF. The chain links TRBV10-3 to TRBJ1-5, with D unresolved. The length of the CDR3 is 13 residues. Germline V gene sequence: CDR1 ENHRY, CDR2 SYGVKD. The V and J ends lost 4 bases and 4 bases respectively, with 8 bases between them.

Note on this clone: A much bigger clone sits one base away, suggesting this may be a read error. This sequence joins TRBV12-3 or TRBV12-4 and TRBJ1-2, with 8 positions matching TRBD1. The trim removed 2 bases at V and 4 bases at J, leaving 0 bases unmatched. CDR3 length equals 13 residues. The CDR3 DNA reads TGTGCCAGCAGTTTAACAGGGGGCTATGGCTACACCTTC. Translating gives CASSLTGGYGYTF.

The chain carries TRBV9 and TRBJ2-5; 7 bases agree with TRBD1. V lost 4 bases, J lost 0 bases, and 6 bases stayed unmatched. This CDR3 contains 15 residues. Germline lookup yields CDR1 SGDLS and CDR2 YYNGEE. For the CDR3, the DNA is TGTGCCAGCAGCCCCCAGGGACAGAACCAAGAGACCCAGTACTTC. Translation gives CASSPQGQNQETQYF.

CDR3 sequence: CASSLGRGIGYEQYF. CDR3 in DNA: TGTGCCAGCAGCTTAGGGCGGGGTATAGGGTACGAGCAGTACTTC. The genes are TRBV7-2 and TRBJ2-7; a possible D gene is TRBD2 (6 bases). V lost 1 base to trimming and J lost 4 bases, with 14 bases between them. From germline, CDR1 is SGHTA and CDR2 FQGNSA. The CDR3 is 15 residues long.

About this clone: One junction end does not reproduce the germline sequence, and a read error may be involved. The V call is TRBV19, the J call TRBJ2-1, with 14 nucleotides matching TRBD2. The CDR3 is 17 residues long. The germline V gene encodes CDR1 LNHDA and CDR2 SQIVND (reference sequence). In DNA, the CDR3 is TGTGCCAGTAGTCATAGACTAGCGGGGGGGCCCTACGATGAGCAGTTCTTC. Amino acids: CASSHRLAGGPYDEQFF. The variable domain in full, with the rest retrieved from reference TRBV19 and TRBJ2-1, is DGGITQSPKYLFRKEGQNVTLSCEQNLNHDAMYWYRQDPGQGLRLIYYSQIVNDFQKGDIAEGYSVSREKKESFPLTVTSAQKNPTAFYLCASSHRLAGGPYDEQFFGPGTRLTVL.

Concerning this clone: The identical CDR3 is also encoded by other nucleotide sequences in the sample. The rearrangement uses TRBV30 and TRBJ1-3; D not resolved. The V end was cut by 0 bases, the J end by 0 bases, with 6 bases between. This CDR3 comprises 14 residues. Germline CDR1 and CDR2: GTSNPN and SVGIG (reference sequence). In DNA, the CDR3 is TGTGCCTGGAGTGTCAGAAGCTCTGGAAACACCATATATTTT. Encoded protein: CAWSVRSSGNTIYF.

The V gene is TRBV19, the J gene TRBJ2-1, with a weak D call TRBD2 (5 bases). This CDR3 spans 10 amino acids. Germline-derived CDR1 and CDR2 are LNHDA and SQIVND (reference sequence). CDR3 nucleotides: TGTGGAGGCGGGCTGGATGAGCAGTTCTTC. Protein product: CGGGLDEQFF.

The V and J genes are TRBV5-1 and TRBJ1-1, with 8 nucleotides matching TRBD1. CDR3 length: 18 amino acids. The trim removed 3 bases at V and 3 bases at J, leaving 16 bases unmatched. From germline, CDR1 is SGHRS and CDR2 YFSETQ. CDR3 amino acids: CASSYRGQGREVYTEAFF. The CDR3, as DNA: TGCGCCAGCAGCTATCGTGGACAGGGACGGGAGGTCTACACTGAAGCTTTCTTT.

The genes are TRBV7-2 and TRBJ1-6; D remains ambiguous. This CDR3 region has 15 residues. Germline CDR1 is SGHTA and CDR2 is FQGNSA. Trimming cost V 4 bases and J 6 bases, with 13 bases left between them. This CDR3 is CASSYYNVGNSPLHF. CDR3 bases: TGTGCCAGCAGCTACTACAATGTGGGTAATTCACCCCTCCACTTT.

The genes are TRBV9 and TRBJ2-3; 7 nucleotides align to TRBD2. CDR1 and CDR2 from the germline V gene are SGDLS and YYNGEE. Trimming at V came to 0 bases and at J to 0 bases, leaving 4 bases not matched to a gene. The CDR3 loop spans 16 amino acids. CDR3 sequence (DNA): TGTGCCAGCAGCGTAGGGAGCGGGGTGAGCACAGATACGCAGTATTTT. Amino acid sequence: CASSVGSGVSTDTQYF.

The rearrangement uses TRBV27 and TRBJ2-5, with TRBD2 matching 8 bases. The germline CDR1 and CDR2 sequences are MNHEY and SMNVEV (reference sequence). This CDR3 spans 16 amino acids. The J segment lost 10 bases and the V segment lost 5 bases, leaving 18 bases of the junction unmatched. Here the CDR3 reads CASSKAYKRGPWDQYF. CDR3 nucleotides: TGTGCCAGCAGTAAGGCATACAAGCGGGGGCCCTGGGACCAGTACTTC.

There are a few counts of this clone. V is TRBV29-1 and J is TRBJ1-1; perhaps TRBD1 as D (6 bases). V was clipped by 7 bases and J by 3 bases, with 15 bases between them. The germline V gene has CDR1 SQVTM and CDR2 ANQGSEA. The CDR3 has 13 residues. The CDR3 nucleotides read TGCAGCGATATAGGACAGATATACACTGAAGCTTTCTTT. As protein: CSDIGQIYTEAFF.

The chain has TRBV5-5 and TRBJ1-2; D remains unclear. V lost 0 bases to trimming and J lost 2 bases, with 11 bases between them. Per germline, CDR1 SGHKS and CDR2 YYEKEE (reference sequence). The CDR3 is 15 residues long. The CDR3 region is CASSLGHPLNYGYTF. The CDR3 coding sequence is TGTGCCAGCAGCTTGGGGCACCCTCTCAACTATGGCTACACCTTC.

This clone was seen just once. The rearrangement joins TRBV7-2 to TRBJ1-4; TRBD1 agrees at 7 bases. Trimming at V came to 3 bases and at J to 11 bases, leaving 9 bases not matched to a gene. Germline V lookup: CDR1 SGHTA, CDR2 FQGNSA. The length of the CDR3 is 14 residues. The DNA of the CDR3 is TGTGCCAGCAGCTTCCGCCGACAGGGAGCGAAACTGTTTTTT. Residues: CASSFRRQGAKLFF.

This chain links TRBV12-5 with TRBJ2-3, with a tentative D call TRBD2 (6 bases). From germline, CDR1 is LGHNT and CDR2 FRNRAP. This CDR3 contains 16 residues. Trimming stripped 4 bases from V and 9 bases from J, with 23 bases between. CDR3 in amino acids: CASGSPTRKGPLTQYF. The CDR3, as DNA: TGTGCTAGTGGTTCTCCGACTAGGAAGGGCCCCTTGACGCAGTATTTT.

The table lists this clone with a count of one. This likely comes from a read error, as the CDR3 has no conserved phenylalanine or tryptophan at its end. The rearrangement uses TRBV6-5 and TRBJ1-1; 8 nucleotides line up with TRBD1. The CDR3 has 13 residues. The V gene end was trimmed by 2 bases and the J gene end by 8 bases; junction bases not matched to a gene: 4. CDR1 MNHEY and CDR2 SVGAGI come from the germline V gene. In nucleotides, the CDR3 is TGTGCCAGCAGTTACCCCAGGGGGCGAGAAGCTTTCCTT. Its translation: CASSYPRGREAFL.

This clone was detected a few times. The chain joins TRBV25-1 to TRBJ1-1; 9 bases are shared with TRBD1. This CDR3 is 15 amino acids long. The germline V gene has CDR1 MGHDK and CDR2 SYGVNS. With V trimmed by 3 bases and J by 4 bases, 6 bases remained unmatched. The CDR3 DNA reads as TGTGCCAGCAGTGATGGGCTGGGACAGGGCACTGAAGCTTTCTTT. The encoded protein is CASSDGLGQGTEAFF. The whole variable domain, filled in from reference TRBV25-1 and TRBJ1-1, reads EADIYQTPRYLVIGTGKKITLECSQTMGHDKMYWYQQDPGMELHLIHYSYGVNSTEKGDLSSESTVSRIRTEHFPLTLESARPSHTSQYLCASSDGLGQGTEAFFGQGTRLTVV.

This sequence joins TRBV18 and TRBJ2-7, with 9 bases aligning to TRBD1. CDR1 KGHSH and CDR2 LQKENI come from the germline V gene. This CDR3 region has 14 residues. V shed 4 bases, J shed 4 bases, and the junction held 5 bases outside the gene matches. CDR3 sequence reads: CASSLGTGFYEQYF. CDR3 DNA: TGTGCCAGCTCACTGGGGACAGGGTTTTACGAGCAGTACTTC.

The chain links TRBV7-8 to TRBJ2-7; 8 bases map to TRBD2. The CDR3 is 14 amino acids. CDR1 is SGHVS, CDR2 FQNEAQ, per germline. J was trimmed by 4 bases and V by 5 bases; bases with no gene match: 7. For the CDR3, the DNA is TGTGCCAGCAGCCATCGGGGGGGCCTGTACGAGCAGTACTTC. It translates to CASSHRGGLYEQYF.

This clone was found once. This sequence joins TRBV7-6 and TRBJ2-7; 9 positions match TRBD1. This CDR3 contains 16 residues. The V gene end was trimmed by 3 bases and the J gene end by 3 bases; junction bases not matched to a gene: 9. Germline V CDR1 and CDR2: SGHVS, FNYEAQ. For the CDR3, the DNA is TGTGCCAGCAGCTTGCAACAGGGGGCGAACATCTACGAGCAGTACTTC. Protein product: CASSLQQGANIYEQYF.

This chain joins TRBV5-5 and TRBJ1-1; D is ambiguous. Germline V lookup: CDR1 SGHKS, CDR2 YYEKEE (reference sequence). Deletions cut 4 bases from V and 5 bases from J, with 12 bases between. This CDR3 comprises 13 residues. The CDR3 DNA follows: TGTGCCAGCAGCGGCACTATTGGGACTGAAGCTTTCTTT. This gives the protein CASSGTIGTEAFF.

Worth noting for this clone: This sample also contains other DNA sequences that code for the same CDR3. The V gene is TRBV6-5, the J gene TRBJ1-2; a weak D match, TRBD1 (6 bases). Germline V lookup: CDR1 MNHEY, CDR2 SVGAGI. The ends were cut back, 6 bases at V and 2 bases at J, with 10 bases in the middle. This CDR3 is 13 amino acids long. The CDR3 DNA reads as TGTGCCAGCAGCCGGACAGAGAACTATGGCTACACCTTC. Residues: CASSRTENYGYTF.

V and J are TRBV19 and TRBJ2-3; 11 nucleotides match TRBD2. V was pared by 7 bases and J by 3 bases, with 9 bases of the junction left unmatched. CDR3 size: 16 residues. Germline V CDR1 and CDR2: LNHDA, SQIVND (reference sequence). The CDR3 protein is CASTRSGGVITDTQYF. As DNA, the CDR3 is TGTGCCAGTACCCGTAGCGGGGGGGTTATAACAGATACGCAGTATTTT.

The J gene is TRBJ2-7, the V gene TRBV21-1; TRBD1 reflects the table's D call only, with no check against the DNA. TRBV21-1 is labeled a pseudogene. This CDR3 region has 14 residues. The CDR3 DNA follows: TGTGCCAGCAGCAAAGGTAACAGATCCTACGAGCAGTACTTC. This gives the protein CASSKGNRSYEQYF.